This is a list of T cell receptor beta chains from one sample in a study of identical twins. A single record per CDR3 protein comes from TCRdb applying MiXCR to the 5' RACE reads. The sample records about 530,000 distinct CDR3 sequences, 20% to 25% being singletons. A further study also used this sample, focusing on yellow fever vaccine responses in identical twins.

The sequencing input was CD4+ T cells sorted from blood. The receptors originated from a young woman in good health. CDR3s include the opening cysteine and the closing phenylalanine or tryptophan. The D gene is left open where the match is weak. Rows may omit the clone size; those that give it use once, few, many or a size class.

clone_size j_call v_call d_call cdr3_aa cdr3_nt
many TRBJ1-6 TRBV5-1 TRBD1 CASSPRRDRDNSPLHF TGCGCCAGCTCACCACGCCGGGACAGAGATAATTCACCCCTCCACTTT
NA TRBJ2-2 TRBV2 TRBD2 CASSRLAGGNTGELFF TGTGCCAGCAGTCGTCTAGCGGGGGGGAACACCGGGGAGCTGTTTTTT
NA TRBJ2-3 TRBV27 TRBD2 CASNLAGGPPDTQYF TGTGCCAGCAACCTAGCGGGAGGGCCTCCAGATACGCAGTATTTT
many TRBJ2-1 TRBV20-1 TRBD1 CSAHYPGTGGHEQFF TGCAGTGCTCATTATCCCGGGACAGGGGGCCATGAGCAGTTCTTC
few TRBJ2-6 TRBV5-1 TRBD2 CASSWTTSGRRGSGANVLTF TGCGCCAGCAGCTGGACGACTAGCGGTAGAAGGGGGTCTGGGGCCAACGTCCTGACTTTC
NA TRBJ2-1 TRBV20-1 TRBD1 CSAWVLRGRISNEQFF TGCAGTGCTTGGGTGCTCAGGGGGCGCATCTCCAATGAGCAGTTCTTC
NA TRBJ1-6 TRBV5-1 TRBD1 CASSRTGGSNNSPLHF TGCGCCAGCAGCCGGACAGGGGGCTCGAATAATTCACCCCTCCACTTT
NA TRBJ2-1 TRBV20-1 NA CSAREPYNEQFF TGCAGTGCTAGAGAACCCTACAATGAGCAGTTCTTC
few TRBJ2-3 TRBV6-1 TRBD2 CASSPRAGSTDTQYF TGTGCCAGCAGCCCACGAGCGGGAAGCACAGATACGCAGTATTTT
NA TRBJ2-2 TRBV20-1 TRBD1 CSAFSRDRGPGELFF TGCAGTGCTTTCTCCCGGGACAGGGGCCCCGGGGAGCTGTTTTTT